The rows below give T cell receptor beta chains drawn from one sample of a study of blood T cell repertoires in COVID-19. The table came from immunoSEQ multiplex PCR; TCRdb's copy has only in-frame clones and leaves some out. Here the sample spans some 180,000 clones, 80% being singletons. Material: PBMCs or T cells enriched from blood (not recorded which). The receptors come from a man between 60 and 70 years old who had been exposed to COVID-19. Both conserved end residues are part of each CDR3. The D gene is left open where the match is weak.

CASSFSGSYTDTQYF NA TRBJ2-3 15 TRBV5-1
CASSLRTSGRYEQYF TRBD2 TRBJ2-7 15 TRBV19
CASSLETQGYEQYF NA TRBJ2-7 14 TRBV11-2
CASSITLENTEAFF NA TRBJ1-1 14 TRBV18
CASSYGPPPSNQPQHF NA TRBJ1-5 16 TRBV6-5
CASSPHPHTEAFF NA TRBJ1-1 13 TRBV7-9
CASSISGSGNIQYF TRBD2 TRBJ2-4 14 TRBV11-2
CASSQVGGGHNEQFF TRBD2 TRBJ2-1 15 TRBV3-1/TRBV3-2
CASSETRLNSPLHF NA TRBJ1-6 14 TRBV10-2
CASSSTGWGTEAFF NA TRBJ1-1 14 TRBV7-8
CASSLAGRRNKETQYF NA TRBJ2-5 16 TRBV5-4
CASSVGPGQGVEQPQHF TRBD1 TRBJ1-5 17 TRBV9
CASSYYQTGGKSPLHF TRBD1 TRBJ1-6 16 TRBV6-5
CASSETTPSSGNTIYF NA TRBJ1-3 16 TRBV6-1
CASSSGQGETQYF TRBD1 TRBJ2-5 13 TRBV6-5